The clone carrying this T cell receptor (beta chain) was seen more than once but under ten times. Each CDR3 protein is one row after TCRdb ran MiXCR on the RT-PCR reads. This repertoire shows around 150,000 distinct CDR3 sequences, approximately 35% found once; its top ten account for 40% to 55%. In germline, CDR1 is SGHVS, CDR2 FNYEAQ. Trimming stripped 6 bases from V and 1 base from J, with 21 bases between. CDR3 length equals 17 residues. The data derive from a study of patients and donors after allogeneic stem cell transplantation. The chain employs TRBV7-6 and TRBJ1-1, with TRBD1 as a possible D gene (6 bases). The source is a human donor who was either an allogeneic HSCT recipient or a stem cell or donor lymphocyte infusion donor (not recorded which). It is not recorded whose cells these are; they may come from a transplant donor. What was sequenced was blood, either unsorted or a sorted T cell fraction (not recorded which). CDR3 sequence reads: CASRSGRRGFGNTEAFF. The CDR3 region has the DNA TGTGCCAGCAGATCCGGACGGAGGGGGTTTGGGAACACTGAAGCTTTCTTT.